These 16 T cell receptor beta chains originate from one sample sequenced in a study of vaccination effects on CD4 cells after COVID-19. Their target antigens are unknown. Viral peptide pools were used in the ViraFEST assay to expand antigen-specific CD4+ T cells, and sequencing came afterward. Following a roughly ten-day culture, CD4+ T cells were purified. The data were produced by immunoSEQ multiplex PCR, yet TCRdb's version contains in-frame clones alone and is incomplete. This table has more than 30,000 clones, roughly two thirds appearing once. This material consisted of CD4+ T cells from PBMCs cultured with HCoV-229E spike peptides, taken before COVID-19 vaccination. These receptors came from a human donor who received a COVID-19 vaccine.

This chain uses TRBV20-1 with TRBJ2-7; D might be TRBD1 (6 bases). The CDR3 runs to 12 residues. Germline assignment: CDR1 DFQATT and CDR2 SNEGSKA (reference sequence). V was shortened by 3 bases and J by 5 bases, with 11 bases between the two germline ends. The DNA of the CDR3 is TGCAGTGCTAGTCGGCAGGGGAACGAGCAGTACTTC. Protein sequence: CSASRQGNEQYF.

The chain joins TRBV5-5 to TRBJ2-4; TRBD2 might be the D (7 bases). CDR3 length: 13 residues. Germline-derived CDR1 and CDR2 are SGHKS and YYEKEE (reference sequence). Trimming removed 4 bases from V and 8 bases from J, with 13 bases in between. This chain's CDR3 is CASSVRGGDIQYF. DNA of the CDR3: TGTGCCAGCAGCGTTCGAGGGGGGGACATTCAGTACTTC.

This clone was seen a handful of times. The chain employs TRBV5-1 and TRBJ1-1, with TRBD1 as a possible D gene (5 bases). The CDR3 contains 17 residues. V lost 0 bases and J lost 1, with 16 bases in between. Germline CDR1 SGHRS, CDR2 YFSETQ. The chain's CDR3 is CASSLGGRAKTNTEAFF. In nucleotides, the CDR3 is TGCGCCAGCAGCTTGGGCGGCAGGGCGAAGACGAACACTGAAGCTTTCTTT.

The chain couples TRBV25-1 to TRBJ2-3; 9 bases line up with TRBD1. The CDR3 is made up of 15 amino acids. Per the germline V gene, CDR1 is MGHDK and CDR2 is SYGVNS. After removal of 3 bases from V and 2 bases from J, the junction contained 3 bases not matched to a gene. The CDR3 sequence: CASSDGTGNTDTQYF. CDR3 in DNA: TGTGCCAGCAGTGACGGGACAGGGAACACAGATACGCAGTATTTT.

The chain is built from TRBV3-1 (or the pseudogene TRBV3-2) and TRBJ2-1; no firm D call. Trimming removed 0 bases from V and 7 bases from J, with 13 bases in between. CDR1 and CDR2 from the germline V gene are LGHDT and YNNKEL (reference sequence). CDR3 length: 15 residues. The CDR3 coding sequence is TGTGCCAGCAGCCAAGACGAGCTAAATGGGAATGAGCAGTTCTTC. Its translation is CASSQDELNGNEQFF.

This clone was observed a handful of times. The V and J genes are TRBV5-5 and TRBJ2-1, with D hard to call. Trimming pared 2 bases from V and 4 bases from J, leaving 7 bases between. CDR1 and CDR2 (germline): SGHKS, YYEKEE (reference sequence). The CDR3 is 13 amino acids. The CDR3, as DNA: TGTGCCAGCAGCTTCGATATTTACAATGAGCAGTTCTTC. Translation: CASSFDIYNEQFF.

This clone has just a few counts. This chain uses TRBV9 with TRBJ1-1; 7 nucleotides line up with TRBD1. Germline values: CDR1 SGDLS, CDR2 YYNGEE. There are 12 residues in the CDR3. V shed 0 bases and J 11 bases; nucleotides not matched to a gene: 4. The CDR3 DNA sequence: TGTGCCAGCAGCGTAGTGGGGACAGAGGCTTTCTTT. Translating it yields CASSVVGTEAFF.

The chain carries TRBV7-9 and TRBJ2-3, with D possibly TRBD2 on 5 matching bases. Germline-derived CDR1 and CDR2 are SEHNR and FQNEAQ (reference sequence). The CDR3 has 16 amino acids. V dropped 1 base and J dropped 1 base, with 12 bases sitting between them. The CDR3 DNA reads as TGTGCCAGCAGCTTAGTCCTGGGTAGCGGCACAGATACGCAGTATTTT. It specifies CASSLVLGSGTDTQYF.

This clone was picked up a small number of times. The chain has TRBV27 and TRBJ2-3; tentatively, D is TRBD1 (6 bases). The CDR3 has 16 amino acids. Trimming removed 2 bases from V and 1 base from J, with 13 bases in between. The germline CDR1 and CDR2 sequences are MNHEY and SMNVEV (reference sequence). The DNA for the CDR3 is TGTGCCAGCAGTTTAAGGGTGACAGGCCGCACAGATACGCAGTATTTT. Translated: CASSLRVTGRTDTQYF.

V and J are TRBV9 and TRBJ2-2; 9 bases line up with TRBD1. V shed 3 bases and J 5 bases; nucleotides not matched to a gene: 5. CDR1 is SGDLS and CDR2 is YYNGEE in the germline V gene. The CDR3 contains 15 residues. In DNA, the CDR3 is TGTGCCAGCAGCGCCACAGGGGGCCGAACCGGGGAGCTGTTTTTT. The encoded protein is CASSATGGRTGELFF.

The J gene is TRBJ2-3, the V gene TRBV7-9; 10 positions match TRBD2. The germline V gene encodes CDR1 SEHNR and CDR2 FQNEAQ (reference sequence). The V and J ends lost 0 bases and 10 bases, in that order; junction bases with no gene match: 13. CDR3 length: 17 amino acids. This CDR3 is CASSLAASGGSGRSQYF. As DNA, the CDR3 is TGTGCCAGCAGCTTAGCGGCTAGCGGGGGATCGGGTAGGTCGCAGTATTTT. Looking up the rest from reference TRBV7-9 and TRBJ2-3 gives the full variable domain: DTGVSQNPRHKITKRGQNVTFRCDPISEHNRLYWYRQTLGQGPEFLTYFQNEAQLEKSRLLSDRFSAERPKGSFSTLEIQRTEQGDSAMYLCASSLAASGGSGRSQYFGPGTRLTVL.

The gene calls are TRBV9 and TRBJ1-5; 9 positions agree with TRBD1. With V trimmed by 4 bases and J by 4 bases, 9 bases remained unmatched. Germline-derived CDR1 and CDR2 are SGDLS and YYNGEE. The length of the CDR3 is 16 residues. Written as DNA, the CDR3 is TGTGCCAGCAGCAGCGAGGACAGGGGAAGAAATCAGCCCCAGCATTTT. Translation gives CASSSEDRGRNQPQHF.

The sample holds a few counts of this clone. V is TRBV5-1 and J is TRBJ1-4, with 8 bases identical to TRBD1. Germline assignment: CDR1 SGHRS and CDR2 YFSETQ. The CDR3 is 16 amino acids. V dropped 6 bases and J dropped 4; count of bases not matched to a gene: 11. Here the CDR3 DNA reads TGCGCCAGCACTCAGGGGGCGCCGGGAAGTAATGAAAAACTGTTTTTT. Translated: CASTQGAPGSNEKLFF.

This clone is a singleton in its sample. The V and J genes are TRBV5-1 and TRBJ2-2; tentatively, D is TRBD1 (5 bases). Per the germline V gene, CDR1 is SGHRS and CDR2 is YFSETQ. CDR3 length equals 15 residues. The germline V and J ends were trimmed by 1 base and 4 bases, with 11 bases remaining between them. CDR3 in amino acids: CASSLQQGSTGELFF. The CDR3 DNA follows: TGCGCCAGCAGCTTGCAGCAGGGAAGCACCGGGGAGCTGTTTTTT.

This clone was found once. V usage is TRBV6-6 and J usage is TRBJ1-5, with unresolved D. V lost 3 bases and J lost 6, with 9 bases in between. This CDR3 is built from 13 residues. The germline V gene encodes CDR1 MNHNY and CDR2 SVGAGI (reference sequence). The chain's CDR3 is CASSYHGGQPQHF. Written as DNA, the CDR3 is TGTGCCAGCAGTTATCACGGAGGTCAGCCCCAGCATTTT.

CDR3 sequence (DNA): TGTGCCAGCAGCGCGTACATATATCGTGTTGAGGGACCGACTTACACCGATGGCTACACCTTC. Residues: CASSAYIYRVEGPTYTDGYTF. The V gene is TRBV9, the J gene TRBJ1-2, with D possibly being TRBD1 (5 bases). V dropped 3 bases and J dropped 6 bases, with 36 bases sitting between them. The CDR3 loop spans 21 amino acids. Looked up from germline, CDR1 is SGDLS and CDR2 is YYNGEE.